This T cell receptor beta chain was captured by sequencing in a study of T cell responses to AZD1222 COVID-19 vaccine. Overall study results and limits: After the peak T cell response, and only then, were repertoires sampled. Only six individuals given AZD1222 were seropositive at baseline.

This CDR3 contains 14 residues. Germline V gives CDR1 SGHDT, CDR2 YYEEEE. Trimming took 4 bases from V and 1 from J, leaving 8 bases between them. Sequenced by immunoSEQ multiplex PCR; TCRdb stores in-frame clones only, minus some. In the table there are roughly 140,000 clones, 80% to 90% of which are singletons. This clone showed up just once. The antigen remains unidentified. V and J are TRBV5-6 and TRBJ2-2; D is uncertain. The specimen comprised peripheral blood, sampled 28 days after the second AZD1222 dose. The sequence came from an adult who received the AZD1222 COVID-19 vaccine. This CDR3 is CASSPDWNTGELFF. The CDR3 DNA sequence: TGTGCCAGCAGCCCCGACTGGAACACCGGGGAGCTGTTTTTT.